The subject of this entry is one TCR beta chain. The antigen is unknown. These data are taken from a study of cytomegalovirus exposure and HLA in healthy donors. Study-level points and caveats: What a later analysis reportedly showed was that an Asian-associated ancestry cluster had fewer N-insertions than the approximately 670-donor mean. Trimming of TCR beta V- and J-genes showed a link, identified in a later analysis, to a missense DCLRE1C variant. HLA alleles were associated with fewer than 20,000 TCR beta sequences in a later analysis at 0.05 false discovery rate.

The CDR3 runs 18 residues. The V gene's germline CDR1 is SGHDN and CDR2 FVKESK. Trimming cost V 5 bases and J 0 bases; bases outside gene matches: 10. 60 Vbeta and 13 Jbeta primers were used in PCR. Clones were sequenced by immunoSEQ multiplex PCR, and TCRdb holds only the in-frame ones, with some missing. The sample records tens of thousands of clones, 70% to 90% being singletons. The sample comprised PBMCs. The clonotype originates from a young woman in good health and CMV-seropositive. The chain couples TRBV14 to TRBJ2-6; 7 bases line up with TRBD1. The CDR3 DNA is TGTGCCAGCAGCGAAATGGGGACAGCACTCTCTGGGGCCAACGTCCTGACTTTC. It translates to CASSEMGTALSGANVLTF.